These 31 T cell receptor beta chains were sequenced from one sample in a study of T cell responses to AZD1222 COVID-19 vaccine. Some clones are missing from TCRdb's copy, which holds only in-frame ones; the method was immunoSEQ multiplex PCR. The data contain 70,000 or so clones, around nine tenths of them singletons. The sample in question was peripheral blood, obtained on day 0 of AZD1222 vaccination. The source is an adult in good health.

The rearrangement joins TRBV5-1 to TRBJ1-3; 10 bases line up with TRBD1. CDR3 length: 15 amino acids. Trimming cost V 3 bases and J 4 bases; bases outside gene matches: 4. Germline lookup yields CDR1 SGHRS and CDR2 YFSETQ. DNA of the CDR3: TGCGCCAGCAGCTACGGGACAGGGGAGGGAAACACCATATATTTT. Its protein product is CASSYGTGEGNTIYF.

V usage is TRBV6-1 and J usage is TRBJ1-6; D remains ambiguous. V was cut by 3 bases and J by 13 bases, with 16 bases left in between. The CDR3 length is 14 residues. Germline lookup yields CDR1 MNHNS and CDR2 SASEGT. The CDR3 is CASSEAPRLDPLHF. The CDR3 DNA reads TGTGCCAGCAGTGAGGCACCTCGGCTTGATCCCCTCCACTTT.

This CDR3 reads CASSIGNQPQHF. The CDR3 DNA is TGTGCCAGTAGTATAGGCAATCAGCCCCAGCATTTT. The chain links TRBV19 to TRBJ1-5; D is uncertain. Trimming took 1 base from V and 2 from J, leaving 0 bases between them. CDR3 length equals 12 residues. Per the germline V gene, CDR1 is LNHDA and CDR2 is SQIVND (reference sequence).

Written as DNA, the CDR3 is TGTGCCATCGGCCCCCGCGGTTACGAGCAGTACTTC. This gives the protein CAIGPRGYEQYF. The chain carries TRBV10-3 and TRBJ2-7; unclear D gene. The ends were cut back, 8 bases at V and 4 bases at J, with 12 bases in the middle. There are 12 residues in the CDR3. Per germline, CDR1 ENHRY and CDR2 SYGVKD.

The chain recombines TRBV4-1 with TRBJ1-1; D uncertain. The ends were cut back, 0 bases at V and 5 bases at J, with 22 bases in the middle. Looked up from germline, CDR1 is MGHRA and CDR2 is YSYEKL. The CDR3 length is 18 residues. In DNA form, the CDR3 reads TGCGCCAGCAGCCAAGATTTGTTCCGCGGTGCCCAAGGTACTGAAGCTTTCTTT. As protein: CASSQDLFRGAQGTEAFF.

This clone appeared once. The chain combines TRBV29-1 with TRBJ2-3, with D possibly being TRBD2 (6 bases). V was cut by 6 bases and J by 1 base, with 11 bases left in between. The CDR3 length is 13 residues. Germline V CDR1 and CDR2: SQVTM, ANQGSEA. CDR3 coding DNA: TGCAGCGTAACTAGCCGGGGCACAGATACGCAGTATTTT. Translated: CSVTSRGTDTQYF.

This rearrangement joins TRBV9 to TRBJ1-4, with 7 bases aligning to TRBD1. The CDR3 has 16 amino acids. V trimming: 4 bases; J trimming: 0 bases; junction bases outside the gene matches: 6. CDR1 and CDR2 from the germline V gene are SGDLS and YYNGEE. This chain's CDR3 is CASSPRGLTTNEKLFF. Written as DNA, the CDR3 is TGTGCCAGCAGCCCAAGGGGGCTAACAACTAATGAAAAACTGTTTTTT.

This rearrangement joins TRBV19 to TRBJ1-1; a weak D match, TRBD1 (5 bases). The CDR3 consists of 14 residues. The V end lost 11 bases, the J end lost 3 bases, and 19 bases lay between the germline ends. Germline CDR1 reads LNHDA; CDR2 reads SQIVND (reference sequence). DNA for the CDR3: TGTGCCGTAACCCTGGGGACCCTGGACACTGAAGCTTTCTTT. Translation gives CAVTLGTLDTEAFF.

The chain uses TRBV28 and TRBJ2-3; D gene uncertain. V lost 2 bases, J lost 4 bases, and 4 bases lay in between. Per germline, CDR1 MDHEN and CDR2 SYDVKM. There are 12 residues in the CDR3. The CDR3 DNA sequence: TGTGCCAGCAGTTTAAGGGCAGATACGCAGTATTTT. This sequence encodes CASSLRADTQYF.

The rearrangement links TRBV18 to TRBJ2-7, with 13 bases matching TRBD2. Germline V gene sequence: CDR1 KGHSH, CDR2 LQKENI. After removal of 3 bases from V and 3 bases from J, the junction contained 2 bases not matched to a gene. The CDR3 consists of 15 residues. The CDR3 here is CASSPGTSGNYEQYF. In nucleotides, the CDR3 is TGTGCCAGCTCACCCGGGACTAGCGGGAACTACGAGCAGTACTTC.

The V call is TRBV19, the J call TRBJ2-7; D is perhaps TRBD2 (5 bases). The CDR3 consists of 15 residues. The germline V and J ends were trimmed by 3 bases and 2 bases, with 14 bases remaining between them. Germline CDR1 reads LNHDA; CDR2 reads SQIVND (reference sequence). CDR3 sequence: CASSIGSSLPYEQYF. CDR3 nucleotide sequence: TGTGCCAGTAGTATTGGGTCTAGCCTACCCTACGAGCAGTACTTC.

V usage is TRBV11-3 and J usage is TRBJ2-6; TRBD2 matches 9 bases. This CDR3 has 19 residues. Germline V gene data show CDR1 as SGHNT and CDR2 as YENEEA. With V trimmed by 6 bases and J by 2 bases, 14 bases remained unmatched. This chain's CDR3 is CASSSSSGSGSAGANVLTF. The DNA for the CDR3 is TGTGCCAGCAGTTCCAGTAGCGGGAGCGGATCGGCTGGGGCCAACGTCCTGACTTTC.

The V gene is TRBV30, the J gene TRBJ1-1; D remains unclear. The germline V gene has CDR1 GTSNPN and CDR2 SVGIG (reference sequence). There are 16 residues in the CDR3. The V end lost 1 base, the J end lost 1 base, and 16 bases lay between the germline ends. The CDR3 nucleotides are TGTGCCTGGAGTGATCCCGACCATGTGCCGAACACTGAAGCTTTCTTT. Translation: CAWSDPDHVPNTEAFF.

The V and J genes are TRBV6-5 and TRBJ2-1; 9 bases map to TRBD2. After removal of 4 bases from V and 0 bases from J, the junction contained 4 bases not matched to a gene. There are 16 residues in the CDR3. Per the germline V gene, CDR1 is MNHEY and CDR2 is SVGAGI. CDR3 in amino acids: CASSSLAGSSYNEQFF. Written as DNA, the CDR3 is TGTGCCAGCAGTTCCCTAGCGGGGAGCTCCTACAATGAGCAGTTCTTC.

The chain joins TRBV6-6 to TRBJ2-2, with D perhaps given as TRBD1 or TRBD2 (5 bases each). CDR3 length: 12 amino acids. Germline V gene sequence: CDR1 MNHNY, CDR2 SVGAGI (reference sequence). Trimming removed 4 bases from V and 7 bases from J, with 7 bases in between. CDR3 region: CASSWGSGELFF. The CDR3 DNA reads TGTGCCAGCAGTTGGGGGAGCGGGGAGCTGTTTTTT.

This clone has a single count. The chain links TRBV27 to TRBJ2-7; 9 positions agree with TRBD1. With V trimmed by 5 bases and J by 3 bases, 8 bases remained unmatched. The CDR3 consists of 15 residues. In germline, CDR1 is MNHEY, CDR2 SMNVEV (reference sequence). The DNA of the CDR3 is TGTGCCAGCAGTCCGAGGACAGGGGAGGTCTACGAGCAGTACTTC. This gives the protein CASSPRTGEVYEQYF.

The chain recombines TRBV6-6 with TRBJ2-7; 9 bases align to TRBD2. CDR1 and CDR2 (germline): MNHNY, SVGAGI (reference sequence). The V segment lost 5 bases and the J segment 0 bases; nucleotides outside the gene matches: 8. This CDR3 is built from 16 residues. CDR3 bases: TGTGCCAGCAGTATAAATTGGCGGGGGGGCTCCTACGAGCAGTACTTC. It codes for CASSINWRGGSYEQYF.

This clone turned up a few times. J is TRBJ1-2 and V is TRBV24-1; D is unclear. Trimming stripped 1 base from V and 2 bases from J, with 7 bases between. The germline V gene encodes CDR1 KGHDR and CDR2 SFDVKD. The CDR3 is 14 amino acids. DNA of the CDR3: TGTGCCACCAGTGATTTCACTAACAACTATGGCTACACCTTC. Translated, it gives CATSDFTNNYGYTF.

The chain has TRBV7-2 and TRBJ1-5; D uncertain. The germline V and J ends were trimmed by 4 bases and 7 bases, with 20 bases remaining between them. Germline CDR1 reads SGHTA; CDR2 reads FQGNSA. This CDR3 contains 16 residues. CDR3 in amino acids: CASSSIYVRGRQPQHF. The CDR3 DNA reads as TGTGCCAGCAGCTCCATCTACGTCCGGGGAAGGCAGCCCCAGCATTTT.

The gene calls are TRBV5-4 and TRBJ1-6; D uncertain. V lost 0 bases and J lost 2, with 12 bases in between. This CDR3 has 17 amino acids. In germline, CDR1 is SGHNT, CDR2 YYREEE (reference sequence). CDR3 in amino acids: CASSLVGGFPYNSPLHF. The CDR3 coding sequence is TGTGCCAGCAGCTTGGTAGGAGGGTTCCCCTATAATTCACCCCTCCACTTT.

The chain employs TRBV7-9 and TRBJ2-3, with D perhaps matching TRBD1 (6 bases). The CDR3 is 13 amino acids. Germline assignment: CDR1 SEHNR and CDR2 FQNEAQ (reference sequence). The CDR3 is CAISLGAGDTQYF. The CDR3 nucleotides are TGTGCTATCTCTTTGGGGGCCGGAGATACGCAGTATTTT.

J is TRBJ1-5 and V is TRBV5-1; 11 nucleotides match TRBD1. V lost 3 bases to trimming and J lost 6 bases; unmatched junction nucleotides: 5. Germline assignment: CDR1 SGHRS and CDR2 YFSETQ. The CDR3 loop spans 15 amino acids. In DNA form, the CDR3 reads TGCGCCAGCAGCTCGGGGGACAGGGGGAGTCAGCCCCAGCATTTT. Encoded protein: CASSSGDRGSQPQHF.

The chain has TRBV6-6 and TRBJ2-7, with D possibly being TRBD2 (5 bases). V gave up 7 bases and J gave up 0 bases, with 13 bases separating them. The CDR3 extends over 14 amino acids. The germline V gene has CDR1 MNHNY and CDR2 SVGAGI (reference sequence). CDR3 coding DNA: TGTGCCAGCACCGGGAATTTTGGCTCCTACGAGCAGTACTTC. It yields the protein CASTGNFGSYEQYF.

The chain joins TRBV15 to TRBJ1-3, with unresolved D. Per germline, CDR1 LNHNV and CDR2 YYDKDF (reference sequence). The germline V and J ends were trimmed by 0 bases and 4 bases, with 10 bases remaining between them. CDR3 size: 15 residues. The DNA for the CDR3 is TGTGCCACCAGCAGAGATTTAGGGTACGGAAACACCATATATTTT. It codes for CATSRDLGYGNTIYF.

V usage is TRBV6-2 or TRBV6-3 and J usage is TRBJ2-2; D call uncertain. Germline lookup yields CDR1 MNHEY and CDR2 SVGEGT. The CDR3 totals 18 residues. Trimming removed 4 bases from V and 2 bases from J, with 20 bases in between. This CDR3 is CASSLDGFHPPNTGELFF. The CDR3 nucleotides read TGTGCCAGCAGTTTGGATGGCTTCCACCCTCCTAACACCGGGGAGCTGTTTTTT.

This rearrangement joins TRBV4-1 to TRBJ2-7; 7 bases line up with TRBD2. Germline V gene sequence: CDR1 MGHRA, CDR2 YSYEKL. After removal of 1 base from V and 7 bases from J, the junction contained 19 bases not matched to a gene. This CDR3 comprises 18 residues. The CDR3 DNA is TGCGCCAGCAGCCAAGGTACAGCGGGATCCCGTCCCGCTGGGGAGCAGTACTTC. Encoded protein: CASSQGTAGSRPAGEQYF.

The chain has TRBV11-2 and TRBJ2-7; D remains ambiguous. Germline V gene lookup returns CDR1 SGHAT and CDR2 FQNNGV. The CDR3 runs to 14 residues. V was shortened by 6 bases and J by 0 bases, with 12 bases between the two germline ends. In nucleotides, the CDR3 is TGTGCCAGCAGGGAATATGTCGGCTCCTACGAGCAGTACTTC. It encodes CASREYVGSYEQYF.

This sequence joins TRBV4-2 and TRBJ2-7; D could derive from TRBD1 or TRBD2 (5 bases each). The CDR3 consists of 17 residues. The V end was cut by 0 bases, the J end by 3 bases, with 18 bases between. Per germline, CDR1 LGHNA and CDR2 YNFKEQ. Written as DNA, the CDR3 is TGTGCCAGCAGCCAAGACGGGGCGACCGGGATCCTCTACGAGCAGTACTTC. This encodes CASSQDGATGILYEQYF.

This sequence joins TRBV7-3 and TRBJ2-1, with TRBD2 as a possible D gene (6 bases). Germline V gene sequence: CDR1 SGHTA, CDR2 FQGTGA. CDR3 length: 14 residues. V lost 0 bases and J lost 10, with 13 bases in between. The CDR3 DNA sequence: TGTGCCAGCAGCTTAACACGAAGCGGAGGGGAGCAGTTCTTC. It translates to CASSLTRSGGEQFF.

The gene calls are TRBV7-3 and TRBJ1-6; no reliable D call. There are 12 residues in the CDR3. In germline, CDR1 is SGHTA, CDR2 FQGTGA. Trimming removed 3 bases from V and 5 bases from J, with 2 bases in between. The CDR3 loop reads CASSFHNSPLHF. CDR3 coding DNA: TGTGCCAGCAGCTTTCATAATTCACCCCTCCACTTT.

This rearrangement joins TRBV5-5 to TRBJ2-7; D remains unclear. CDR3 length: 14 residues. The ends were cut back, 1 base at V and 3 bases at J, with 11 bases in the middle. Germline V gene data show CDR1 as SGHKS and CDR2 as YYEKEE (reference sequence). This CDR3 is CASSLFLTDYEQYF. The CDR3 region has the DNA TGTGCCAGCAGCTTGTTCTTGACTGACTACGAGCAGTACTTC.